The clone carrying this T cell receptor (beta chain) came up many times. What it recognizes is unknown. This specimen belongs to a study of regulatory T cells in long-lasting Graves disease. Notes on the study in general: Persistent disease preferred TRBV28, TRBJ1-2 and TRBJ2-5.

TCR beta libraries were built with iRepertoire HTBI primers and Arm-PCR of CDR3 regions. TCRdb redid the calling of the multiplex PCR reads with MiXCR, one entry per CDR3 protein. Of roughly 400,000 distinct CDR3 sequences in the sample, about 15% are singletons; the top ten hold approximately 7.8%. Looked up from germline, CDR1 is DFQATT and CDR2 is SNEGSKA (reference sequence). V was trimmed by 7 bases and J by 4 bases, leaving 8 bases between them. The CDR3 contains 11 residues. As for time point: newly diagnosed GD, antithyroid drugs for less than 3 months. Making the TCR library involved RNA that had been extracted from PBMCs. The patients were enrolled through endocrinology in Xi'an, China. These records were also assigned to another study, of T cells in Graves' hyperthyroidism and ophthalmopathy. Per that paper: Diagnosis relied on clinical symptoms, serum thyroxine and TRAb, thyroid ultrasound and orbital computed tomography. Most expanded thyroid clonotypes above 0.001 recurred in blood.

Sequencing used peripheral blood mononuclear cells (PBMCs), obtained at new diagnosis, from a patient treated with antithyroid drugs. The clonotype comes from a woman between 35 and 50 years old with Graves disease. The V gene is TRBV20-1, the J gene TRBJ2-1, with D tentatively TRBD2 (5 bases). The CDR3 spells CSVPGYNEQFF. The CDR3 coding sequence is TGCAGTGTCCCGGGGTACAATGAGCAGTTCTTC.